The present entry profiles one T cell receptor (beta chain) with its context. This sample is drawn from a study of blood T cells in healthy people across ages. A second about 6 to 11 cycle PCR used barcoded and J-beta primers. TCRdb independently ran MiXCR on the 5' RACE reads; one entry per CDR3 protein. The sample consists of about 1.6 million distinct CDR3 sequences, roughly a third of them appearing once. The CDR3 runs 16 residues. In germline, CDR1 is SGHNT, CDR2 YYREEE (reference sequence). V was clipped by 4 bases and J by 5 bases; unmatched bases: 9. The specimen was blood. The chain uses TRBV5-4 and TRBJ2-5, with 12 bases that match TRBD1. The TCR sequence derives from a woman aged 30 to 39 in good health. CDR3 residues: CASSARDRGRRETQYF. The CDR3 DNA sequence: TGTGCCAGCAGCGCCCGGGACAGGGGGCGAAGGGAGACCCAGTACTTC.